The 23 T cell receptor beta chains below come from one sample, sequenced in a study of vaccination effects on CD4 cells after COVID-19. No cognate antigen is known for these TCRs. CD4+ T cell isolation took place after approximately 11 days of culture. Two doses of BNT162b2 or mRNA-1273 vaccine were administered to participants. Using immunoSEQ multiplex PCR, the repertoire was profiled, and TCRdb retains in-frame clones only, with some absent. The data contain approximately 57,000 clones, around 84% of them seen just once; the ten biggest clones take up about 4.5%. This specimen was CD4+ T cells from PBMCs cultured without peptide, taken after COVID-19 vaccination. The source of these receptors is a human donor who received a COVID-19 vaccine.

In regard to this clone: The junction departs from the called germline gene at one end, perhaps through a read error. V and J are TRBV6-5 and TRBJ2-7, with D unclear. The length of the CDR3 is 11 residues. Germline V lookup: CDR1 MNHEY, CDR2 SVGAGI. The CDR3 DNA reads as TGTGCCAGCAGCAAAAATTCCGGGCCTAACTTC. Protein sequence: CASSKNSGPNF.

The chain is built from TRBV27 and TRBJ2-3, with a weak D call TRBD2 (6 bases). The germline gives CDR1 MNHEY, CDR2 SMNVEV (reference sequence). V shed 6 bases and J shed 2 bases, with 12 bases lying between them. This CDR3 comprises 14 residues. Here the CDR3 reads CASRSRGATDTQYF. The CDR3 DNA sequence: TGTGCCAGCAGGAGTCGCGGGGCCACAGATACGCAGTATTTT.

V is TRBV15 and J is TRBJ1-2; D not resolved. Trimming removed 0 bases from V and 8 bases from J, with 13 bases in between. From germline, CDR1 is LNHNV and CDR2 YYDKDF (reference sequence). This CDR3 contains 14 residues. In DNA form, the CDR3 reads TGTGCCACCAGCAGAGAACCTCAGACTAACGGCTACACCTTC. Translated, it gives CATSREPQTNGYTF.

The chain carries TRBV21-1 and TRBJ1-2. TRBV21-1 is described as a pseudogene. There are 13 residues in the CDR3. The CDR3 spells CASILVAHYGYTF. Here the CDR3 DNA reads TGTGCCAGCATCCTAGTTGCCCACTATGGCTACACCTTC.

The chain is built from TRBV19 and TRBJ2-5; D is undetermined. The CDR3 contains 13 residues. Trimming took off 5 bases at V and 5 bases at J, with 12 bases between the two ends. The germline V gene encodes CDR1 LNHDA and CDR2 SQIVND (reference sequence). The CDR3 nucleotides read TGTGCCAGTAGTTCTCTCTATGCGGAGACCCAGTACTTC. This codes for CASSSLYAETQYF.

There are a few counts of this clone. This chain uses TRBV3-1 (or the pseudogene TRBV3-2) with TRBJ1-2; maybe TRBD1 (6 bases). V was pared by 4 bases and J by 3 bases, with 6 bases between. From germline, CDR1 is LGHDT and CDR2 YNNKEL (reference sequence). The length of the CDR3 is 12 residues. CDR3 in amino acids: CASSRTDYGYTF. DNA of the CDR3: TGTGCCAGCAGCCGGACAGACTATGGCTACACCTTC.

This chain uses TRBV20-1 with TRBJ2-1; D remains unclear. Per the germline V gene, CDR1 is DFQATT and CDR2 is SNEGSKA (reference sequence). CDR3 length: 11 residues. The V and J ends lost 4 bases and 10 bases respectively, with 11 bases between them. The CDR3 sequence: CSATPTGEQFF. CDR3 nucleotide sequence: TGCAGTGCTACCCCGACGGGCGAGCAGTTCTTC.

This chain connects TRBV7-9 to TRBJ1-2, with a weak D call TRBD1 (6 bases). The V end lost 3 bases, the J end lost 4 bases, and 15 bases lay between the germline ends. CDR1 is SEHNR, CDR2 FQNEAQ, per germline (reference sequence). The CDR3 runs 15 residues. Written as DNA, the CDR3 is TGTGCCAGCAGCTTCGCTCCCACAGGGAGCTATGGCTACACCTTC. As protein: CASSFAPTGSYGYTF.

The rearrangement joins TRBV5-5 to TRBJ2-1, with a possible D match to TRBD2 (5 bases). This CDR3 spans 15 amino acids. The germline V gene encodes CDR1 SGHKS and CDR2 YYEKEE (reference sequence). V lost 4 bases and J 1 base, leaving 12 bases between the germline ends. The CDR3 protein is CASSRAGVSYNEQFF. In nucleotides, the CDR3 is TGTGCCAGCAGCCGGGCCGGGGTATCCTACAATGAGCAGTTCTTC.

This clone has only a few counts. The CDR3 protein is CASKAGQSSYNSPLHF. The CDR3, as DNA: TGTGCCAGTAAGGCAGGGCAGAGCTCCTATAATTCACCCCTCCACTTT. The V gene is TRBV19, the J gene TRBJ1-6; maybe TRBD1 (5 bases). The germline CDR1 and CDR2 sequences are LNHDA and SQIVND (reference sequence). V was pared by 7 bases and J by 0 bases, with 13 bases between. The CDR3 spans 16 residues.

CDR3 nucleotides: TGCGCCAGCAGCCCTGGGACATTCGGTAGCAATCAGCCCCAGCATTTT. This encodes CASSPGTFGSNQPQHF. This chain connects TRBV5-1 to TRBJ1-5; a possible D gene is TRBD1 (6 bases). The V gene's germline CDR1 is SGHRS and CDR2 YFSETQ. V was pared by 4 bases and J by 0 bases, with 14 bases between. This CDR3 comprises 16 residues.

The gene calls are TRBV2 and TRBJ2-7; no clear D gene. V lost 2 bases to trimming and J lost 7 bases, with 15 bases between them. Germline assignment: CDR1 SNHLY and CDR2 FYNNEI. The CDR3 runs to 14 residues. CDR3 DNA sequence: TGTGCCAGCAGTGAAAACCAGATTAGGCGAGAGCAGTACTTC. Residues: CASSENQIRREQYF.

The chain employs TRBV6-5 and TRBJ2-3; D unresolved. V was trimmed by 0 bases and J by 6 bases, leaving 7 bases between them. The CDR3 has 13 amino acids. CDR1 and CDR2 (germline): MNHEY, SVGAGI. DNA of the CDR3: TGTGCCAGCAGTTACTCTCTTCTCGATACGCAGTATTTT. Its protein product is CASSYSLLDTQYF.

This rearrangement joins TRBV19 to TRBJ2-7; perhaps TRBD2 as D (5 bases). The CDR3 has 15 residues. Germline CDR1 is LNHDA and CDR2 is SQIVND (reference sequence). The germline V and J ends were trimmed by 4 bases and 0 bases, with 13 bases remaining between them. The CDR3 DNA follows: TGTGCCAGTAGTAAATTGAGCGGTACCTCCTACGAGCAGTACTTC. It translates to CASSKLSGTSYEQYF. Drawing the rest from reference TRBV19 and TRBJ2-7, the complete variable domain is DGGITQSPKYLFRKEGQNVTLSCEQNLNHDAMYWYRQDPGQGLRLIYYSQIVNDFQKGDIAEGYSVSREKKESFPLTVTSAQKNPTAFYLCASSKLSGTSYEQYFGPGTRLTVT.

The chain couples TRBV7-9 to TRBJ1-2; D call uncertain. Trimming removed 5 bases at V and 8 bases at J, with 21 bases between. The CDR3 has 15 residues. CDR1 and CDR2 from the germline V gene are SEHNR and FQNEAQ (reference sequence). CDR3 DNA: TGTGCCAGCAGCCCACGGGCCGTGTTGGGTAGAGGCTACACCTTC. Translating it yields CASSPRAVLGRGYTF. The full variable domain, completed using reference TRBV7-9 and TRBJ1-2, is DTGVSQNPRHKITKRGQNVTFRCDPISEHNRLYWYRQTLGQGPEFLTYFQNEAQLEKSRLLSDRFSAERPKGSFSTLEIQRTEQGDSAMYLCASSPRAVLGRGYTFGSGTRLTVV.

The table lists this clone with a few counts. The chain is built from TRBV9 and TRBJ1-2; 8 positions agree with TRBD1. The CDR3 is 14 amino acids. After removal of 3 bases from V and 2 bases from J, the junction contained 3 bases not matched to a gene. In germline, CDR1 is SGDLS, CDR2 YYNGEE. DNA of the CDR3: TGTGCCAGCAGCGCCCGACAGGGGAACTATGGCTACACCTTC. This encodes CASSARQGNYGYTF.

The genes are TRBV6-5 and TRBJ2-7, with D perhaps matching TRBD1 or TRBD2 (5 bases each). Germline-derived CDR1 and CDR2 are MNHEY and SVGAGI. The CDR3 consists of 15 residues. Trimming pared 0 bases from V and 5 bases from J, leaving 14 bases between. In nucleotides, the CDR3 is TGTGCCAGCAGTTACTCGGGGACGGGTGCCCACGAGCAGTACTTC. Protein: CASSYSGTGAHEQYF.

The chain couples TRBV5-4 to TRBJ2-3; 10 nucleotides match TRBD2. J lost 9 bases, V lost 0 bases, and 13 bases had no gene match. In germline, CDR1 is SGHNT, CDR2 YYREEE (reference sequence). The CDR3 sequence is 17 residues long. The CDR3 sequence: CASSLGGRSSGSRTQYF. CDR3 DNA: TGTGCCAGCAGCTTGGGGGGAAGGTCTAGCGGGAGCCGAACGCAGTATTTT.

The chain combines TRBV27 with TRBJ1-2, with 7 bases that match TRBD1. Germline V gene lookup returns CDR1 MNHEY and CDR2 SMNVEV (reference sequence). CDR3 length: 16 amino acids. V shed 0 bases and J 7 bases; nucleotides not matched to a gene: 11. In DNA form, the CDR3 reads TGTGCCAGCAGTTTATCCGTCGGAAGGGGGCTGGGTGGCTACACCTTC. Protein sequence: CASSLSVGRGLGGYTF.

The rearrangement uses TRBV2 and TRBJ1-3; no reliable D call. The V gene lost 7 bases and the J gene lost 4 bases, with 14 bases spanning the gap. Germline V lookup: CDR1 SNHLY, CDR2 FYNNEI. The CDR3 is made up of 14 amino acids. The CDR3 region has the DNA TGTGCCAGCAAAGGCCCCGTTGAGGGAAACACCATATATTTT. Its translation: CASKGPVEGNTIYF.

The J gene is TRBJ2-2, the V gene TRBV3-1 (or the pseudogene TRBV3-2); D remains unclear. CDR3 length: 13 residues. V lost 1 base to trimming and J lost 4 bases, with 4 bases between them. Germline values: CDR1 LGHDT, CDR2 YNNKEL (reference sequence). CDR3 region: CASSQGPTGELFF. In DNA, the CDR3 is TGTGCCAGCAGCCAAGGGCCCACCGGGGAGCTGTTTTTT.

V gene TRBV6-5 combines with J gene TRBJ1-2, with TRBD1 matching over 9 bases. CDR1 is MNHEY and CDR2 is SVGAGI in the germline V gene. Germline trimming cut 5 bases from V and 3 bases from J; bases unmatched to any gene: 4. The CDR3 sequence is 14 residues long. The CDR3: CASSLRTGDYGYTF. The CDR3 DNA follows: TGTGCCAGCAGTCTGCGGACAGGGGACTATGGCTACACCTTC.

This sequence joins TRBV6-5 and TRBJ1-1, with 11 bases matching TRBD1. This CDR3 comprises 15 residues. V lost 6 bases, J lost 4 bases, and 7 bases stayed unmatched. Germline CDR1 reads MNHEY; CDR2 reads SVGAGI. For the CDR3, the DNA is TGTGCCAGCAGAATCGGACAGGGGGCATCCACTGAAGCTTTCTTT. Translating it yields CASRIGQGASTEAFF.